The 28 T cell receptor beta chains given below trace back to one sample, sequenced in a study of OX40 agonist ivuxolimab in advanced cancers. Profiling relied on immunoSEQ multiplex PCR, and the TCRdb table lists in-frame clones only, not all of them. The sample carries 35,000 to 50,000 clones, approximately 83% recorded once. The sequencing here drew on CD4+ or CD8+ T cells sorted from blood, taken in a trial of the OX40 agonist ivuxolimab. The origin of the receptors is an adult with an advanced solid tumor such as melanoma, head and neck, liver or kidney cancer.

The J gene is TRBJ1-1, the V gene TRBV6-5; D is unclear. Trimming shortened V by 0 bases and J by 0 bases, and 8 bases separated the two germline ends. CDR3 length equals 15 residues. Germline CDR1 reads MNHEY; CDR2 reads SVGAGI. The CDR3 DNA sequence: TGTGCCAGCAGTTACTCGGTTCTAATGAACACTGAAGCTTTCTTT. Translation gives CASSYSVLMNTEAFF.

The CDR3 spells CAWEEDGTSYEQYF. The CDR3 nucleotides read TGTGCCTGGGAAGAAGACGGAACCTCCTACGAGCAGTACTTC. This chain joins TRBV30 and TRBJ2-7, with D unresolved. The V end lost 5 bases, the J end lost 0 bases, and 14 bases lay between the germline ends. Germline CDR1 reads GTSNPN; CDR2 reads SVGIG (reference sequence). CDR3 length equals 14 residues.

The chain employs TRBV5-4 and TRBJ1-2; D possibly corresponds to TRBD1 (6 bases). Trimming removed 4 bases from V and 4 bases from J, with 17 bases in between. CDR3 length: 15 amino acids. Germline V gene data show CDR1 as SGHNT and CDR2 as YYREEE (reference sequence). In DNA, the CDR3 is TGTGCCAGCAGCCGTTGGACAGACCGCCTCTATGGCTACACCTTC. Amino acid sequence: CASSRWTDRLYGYTF.

The chain has TRBV14 and TRBJ2-7; D unclear. Germline CDR1 SGHDN, CDR2 FVKESK. The CDR3 is made up of 13 amino acids. V was cut by 6 bases and J by 3 bases, with 12 bases left in between. The DNA of the CDR3 is TGTGCCAGCAGTTACGAAGCTAGCTACGAGCAGTACTTC. This sequence encodes CASSYEASYEQYF.

The chain couples TRBV14 to TRBJ1-1, with no clear D. The CDR3 totals 13 residues. In germline, CDR1 is SGHDN, CDR2 FVKESK. Trimming cost V 3 bases and J 1 base, with 6 bases left between them. The CDR3 is CASSHTKNTEAFF. The CDR3 coding sequence is TGTGCCAGCAGCCATACCAAGAACACTGAAGCTTTCTTT.

The CDR3 DNA reads as TGCGCCAGCAGCTTGGGTTACGGACAGGGGGAAAAACTGTTTTTT. It codes for CASSLGYGQGEKLFF. The chain links TRBV5-1 to TRBJ1-4; 9 bases match TRBD1. The CDR3 length is 15 residues. Germline assignment: CDR1 SGHRS and CDR2 YFSETQ. V trimming: 0 bases; J trimming: 8 bases; junction bases outside the gene matches: 5.

The CDR3 loop reads CASGFGTTGTEAFF. The DNA for the CDR3 is TGTGCTAGTGGTTTTGGGACCACAGGGACTGAAGCTTTCTTT. The chain combines TRBV12-5 with TRBJ1-1; D is possibly TRBD1 (6 bases). Trimming left V 3 bases short and J 5 bases short, with 13 bases between. Germline-derived CDR1 and CDR2 are LGHNT and FRNRAP. The CDR3 extends over 14 amino acids.

The chain recombines TRBV28 with TRBJ2-2; D is ambiguous. This CDR3 comprises 12 residues. V was pared by 0 bases and J by 7 bases, with 3 bases between. CDR1 is MDHEN, CDR2 SYDVKM, per germline. Written as DNA, the CDR3 is TGTGCCAGCAGTTTATGGATCGGGGAGCTGTTTTTT. This gives the protein CASSLWIGELFF.

The CDR3 sequence is CASTTSGGHNEQFF. The CDR3 DNA reads TGCGCCAGCACTACAAGCGGGGGGCACAATGAGCAGTTCTTC. V and J are TRBV10-1 and TRBJ2-1, with 9 positions matching TRBD2. The CDR3 extends over 14 amino acids. With 7 bases clipped from V and 5 bases from J, the junction kept 6 bases outside the gene matches. Germline V gene lookup returns CDR1 WNHNN and CDR2 SYGVQD (reference sequence).

The CDR3 protein is CASSLSPGGTDTQYF. The CDR3 DNA reads TGTGCCAGCAGCCTATCTCCGGGGGGGACAGATACGCAGTATTTT. J is TRBJ2-3 and V is TRBV7-6, with 8 bases identical to TRBD2. CDR1 and CDR2 from the germline V gene are SGHVS and FNYEAQ. This CDR3 has 15 residues. V lost 5 bases and J lost 3; bases outside the gene matches: 7. Looking up the rest from reference TRBV7-6 and TRBJ2-3 gives the full variable domain: GAGVSQSPRYKVTKRGQDVALRCDPISGHVSLYWYRQALGQGPEFLTYFNYEAQQDKSGLPNDRFSAERPEGSISTLTIQRTEQRDSAMYRCASSLSPGGTDTQYFGPGTRLTVL.

The chain combines TRBV19 with TRBJ1-1, with a weak D call TRBD1 (6 bases). V lost 8 bases to trimming and J lost 1 base, with 11 bases between them. This CDR3 is built from 13 residues. From germline, CDR1 is LNHDA and CDR2 SQIVND (reference sequence). CDR3 amino acids: CASAMTGNTEAFF. CDR3 DNA: TGTGCCAGTGCAATGACAGGGAACACTGAAGCTTTCTTT.

This clone is classed as medium-sized (0.01 to 0.1%). In the same sample, other DNA sequences code for this CDR3. The CDR3 loop reads CASAPGGRGETQYF. DNA of the CDR3: TGTGCCAGTGCCCCAGGGGGCAGGGGGGAGACCCAGTACTTC. The chain employs TRBV27 and TRBJ2-5, with TRBD1 matching 8 bases. Germline values: CDR1 MNHEY, CDR2 SMNVEV (reference sequence). This CDR3 has 14 amino acids. J was trimmed by 5 bases and V by 9 bases; bases with no gene match: 11.

This chain connects TRBV11-3 to TRBJ2-7, with D unclear. This CDR3 contains 14 residues. Per germline, CDR1 SGHNT and CDR2 YENEEA. Trimming shortened V by 1 base and J by 1 base, and 8 bases separated the two germline ends. CDR3 loop: CASSLGTRSYEQYV. CDR3 sequence (DNA): TGTGCCAGCAGCTTAGGTACCCGATCCTACGAGCAGTACGTC.

The chain has TRBV2 and TRBJ1-2; 7 bases map to TRBD1. V was clipped by 4 bases and J by 8 bases; unmatched bases: 10. The germline gives CDR1 SNHLY, CDR2 FYNNEI. The CDR3 sequence is 14 residues long. The CDR3 region has the DNA TGTGCCAGCAGTGGACTCGACAGGGTGAGAGGCTACACCTTC. Residues: CASSGLDRVRGYTF.

The CDR3 here is CAISDGGAGYEQYV. The CDR3 nucleotides read TGTGCCATCAGTGACGGGGGGGCCGGGTACGAGCAGTACGTC. The chain links TRBV10-3 to TRBJ2-7; 8 nucleotides line up with TRBD2. Germline trimming cut 3 bases from V and 4 bases from J; bases unmatched to any gene: 5. Germline values: CDR1 ENHRY, CDR2 SYGVKD. The CDR3 sequence is 14 residues long.

The V gene is TRBV5-8, the J gene TRBJ2-3; a weak D match, TRBD1 (6 bases). V lost 4 bases and J 0 bases, leaving 12 bases between the germline ends. From germline, CDR1 is SGHTS and CDR2 YDEGEE. The length of the CDR3 is 15 residues. The CDR3 DNA is TGTGCCAGCAGCCGACAGGTGACTAGCACAGATACGCAGTATTTT. This encodes CASSRQVTSTDTQYF.

The CDR3 reads CASSLSPEQYF. DNA of the CDR3: TGTGCCAGCAGCTTGTCTCCCGAGCAGTACTTC. The rearrangement joins TRBV5-8 to TRBJ2-7; D unclear. Per the germline V gene, CDR1 is SGHTS and CDR2 is YDEGEE. The CDR3 has 11 amino acids. V lost 1 base to trimming and J lost 6 bases, with 5 bases between them.

J is TRBJ1-1 and V is TRBV25-1; 8 bases fit TRBD1. CDR1 is MGHDK and CDR2 is SYGVNS in the germline V gene. The CDR3 length is 12 residues. The J segment lost 11 bases and the V segment lost 5 bases, leaving 7 bases of the junction unmatched. CDR3 bases: TGTGCCAGCAGTAACCCGGGACAGGAGGCTTTCTTT. Translating gives CASSNPGQEAFF. Full variable domain (remainder filled in from reference TRBV25-1 and TRBJ1-1): EADIYQTPRYLVIGTGKKITLECSQTMGHDKMYWYQQDPGMELHLIHYSYGVNSTEKGDLSSESTVSRIRTEHFPLTLESARPSHTSQYLCASSNPGQEAFFGQGTRLTVV.

V gene TRBV11-2 combines with J gene TRBJ2-7, with 7 bases matching TRBD2. The V segment lost 5 bases and the J segment 0 bases; nucleotides outside the gene matches: 7. Germline V gives CDR1 SGHAT, CDR2 FQNNGV. The CDR3 has 15 amino acids. This CDR3 is CASSPTSDPSYEQYF. In DNA, the CDR3 is TGTGCCAGCAGCCCTACTAGCGATCCCTCCTACGAGCAGTACTTC.

V usage is TRBV4-1 and J usage is TRBJ1-1; no definite D call. V was shortened by 0 bases and J by 11 bases, with 16 bases between the two germline ends. Germline V lookup: CDR1 MGHRA, CDR2 YSYEKL. CDR3 length: 14 residues. CDR3 region: CASSQEQLYTYAFF. The CDR3 DNA follows: TGCGCCAGCAGCCAAGAACAACTTTATACTTACGCTTTCTTT.

The chain employs TRBV5-1 and TRBJ1-1; weak D call: TRBD1 (5 bases). CDR3 length: 14 amino acids. Germline CDR1 SGHRS, CDR2 YFSETQ. V shed 2 bases and J shed 0 bases, with 8 bases lying between them. CDR3 sequence reads: CASSFDSLNTEAFF. The CDR3 DNA reads as TGCGCCAGCAGCTTTGACAGCCTGAACACTGAAGCTTTCTTT.

The gene calls are TRBV19 and TRBJ1-1; no reliable D call. Germline V gives CDR1 LNHDA, CDR2 SQIVND (reference sequence). V was trimmed by 4 bases and J by 1 base, leaving 10 bases between them. The CDR3 spans 14 residues. Here the CDR3 reads CASSSGRENTEAFF. CDR3 nucleotides: TGTGCCAGTAGTAGCGGACGGGAGAACACTGAAGCTTTCTTT.

The chain couples TRBV5-4 to TRBJ1-2, with D uncertain. Germline assignment: CDR1 SGHNT and CDR2 YYREEE (reference sequence). V was clipped by 0 bases and J by 8 bases, with 8 bases between them. This CDR3 comprises 12 residues. The CDR3 is CASSLEGGGYTF. The CDR3 region has the DNA TGTGCCAGCAGCTTGGAGGGTGGCGGCTACACCTTC.

CDR3: CASTKRVTDTQYF. Here the CDR3 DNA reads TGTGCCAGCACCAAAAGAGTCACAGATACGCAGTATTTT. The chain is built from TRBV5-7 and TRBJ2-3; D unresolved. Being an ORF, TRBV5-7 has a function that is uncertain. Trimming left V 6 bases short and J 2 bases short, with 10 bases between. CDR3 length: 13 amino acids.

Sample share makes this clone medium-sized. The chain links TRBV14 to TRBJ1-1, with 8 bases fitting TRBD1. The V and J ends lost 2 bases and 2 bases, in that order; junction bases with no gene match: 7. The germline gives CDR1 SGHDN, CDR2 FVKESK. This CDR3 region has 16 residues. Here the CDR3 reads CASSQTRQGSNTEAFF. The DNA for the CDR3 is TGTGCCAGCAGCCAAACACGACAGGGGTCCAACACTGAAGCTTTCTTT.

This chain links TRBV4-3 with TRBJ2-1; D ambiguous. The ends were cut back, 0 bases at V and 11 bases at J, with 11 bases in the middle. Germline CDR1 and CDR2: LGHNA and YSLEER. The CDR3 loop spans 13 amino acids. The CDR3 nucleotides are TGCGCCAGCAGCCAAGAGGTGGGGTGGAAGCAGTTCTTC. Translation gives CASSQEVGWKQFF.

This sequence joins TRBV10-1 and TRBJ1-3; 8 positions match TRBD1. This CDR3 region has 19 residues. CDR1 WNHNN and CDR2 SYGVQD come from the germline V gene (reference sequence). Trimming removed 6 bases from V and 0 bases from J; junction bases left unmatched: 16. In DNA, the CDR3 is TGCGCCAGCAGGCCTTGGGGACAGGCCGTTTTGGGCTCTGGAAACACCATATATTTT. Translation: CASRPWGQAVLGSGNTIYF.

The rearrangement uses TRBV6-1 and TRBJ2-7; TRBD1 matches at 8 bases. Germline loops: CDR1 MNHNS, CDR2 SASEGT. The V gene end was trimmed by 6 bases and the J gene end by 3 bases; junction bases not matched to a gene: 4. CDR3 length equals 13 residues. The CDR3 protein is CASRQGQVYEQYV. For the CDR3, the DNA is TGTGCCAGCAGACAGGGACAGGTCTACGAGCAGTACGTC.